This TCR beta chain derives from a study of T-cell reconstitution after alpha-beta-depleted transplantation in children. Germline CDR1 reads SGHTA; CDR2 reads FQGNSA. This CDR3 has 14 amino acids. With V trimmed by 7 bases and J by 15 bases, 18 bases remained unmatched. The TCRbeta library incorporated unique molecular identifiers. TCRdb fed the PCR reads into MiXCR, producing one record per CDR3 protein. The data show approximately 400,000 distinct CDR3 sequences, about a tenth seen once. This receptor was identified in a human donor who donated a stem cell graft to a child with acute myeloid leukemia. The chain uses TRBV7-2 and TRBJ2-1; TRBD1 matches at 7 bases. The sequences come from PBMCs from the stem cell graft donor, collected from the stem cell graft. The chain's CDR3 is CASNSPTGQRGWFF. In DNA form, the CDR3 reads TGTGCCAGCAACTCACCAACGGGACAGAGGGGATGGTTCTTC.